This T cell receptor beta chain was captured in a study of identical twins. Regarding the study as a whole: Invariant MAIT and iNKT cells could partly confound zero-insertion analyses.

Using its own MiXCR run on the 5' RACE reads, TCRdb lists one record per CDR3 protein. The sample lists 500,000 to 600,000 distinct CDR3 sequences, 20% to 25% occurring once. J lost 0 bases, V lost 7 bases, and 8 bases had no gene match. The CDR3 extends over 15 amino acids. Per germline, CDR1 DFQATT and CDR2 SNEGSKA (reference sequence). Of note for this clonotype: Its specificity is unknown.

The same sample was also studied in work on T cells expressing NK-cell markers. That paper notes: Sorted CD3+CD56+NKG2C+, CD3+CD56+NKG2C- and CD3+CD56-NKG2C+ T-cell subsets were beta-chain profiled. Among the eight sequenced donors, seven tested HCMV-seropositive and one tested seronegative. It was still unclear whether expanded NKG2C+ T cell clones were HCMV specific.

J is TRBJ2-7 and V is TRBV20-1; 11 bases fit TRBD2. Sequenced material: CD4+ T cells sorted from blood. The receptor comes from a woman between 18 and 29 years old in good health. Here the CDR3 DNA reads TGCAGTGGGGCGACTAGCGGGACAAGCTCCTACGAGCAGTACTTC. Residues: CSGATSGTSSYEQYF.